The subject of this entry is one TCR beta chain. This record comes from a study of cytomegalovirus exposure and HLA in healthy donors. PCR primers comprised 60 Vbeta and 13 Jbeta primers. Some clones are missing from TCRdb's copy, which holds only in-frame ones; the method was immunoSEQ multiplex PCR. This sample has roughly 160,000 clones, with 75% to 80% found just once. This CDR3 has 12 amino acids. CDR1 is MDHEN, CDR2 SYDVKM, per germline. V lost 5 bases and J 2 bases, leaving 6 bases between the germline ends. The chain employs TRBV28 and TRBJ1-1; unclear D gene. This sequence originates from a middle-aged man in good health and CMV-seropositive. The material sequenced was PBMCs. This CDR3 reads CASSLYNTEAFF. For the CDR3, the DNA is TGTGCCAGCAGTCTCTATAACACTGAAGCTTTCTTT.